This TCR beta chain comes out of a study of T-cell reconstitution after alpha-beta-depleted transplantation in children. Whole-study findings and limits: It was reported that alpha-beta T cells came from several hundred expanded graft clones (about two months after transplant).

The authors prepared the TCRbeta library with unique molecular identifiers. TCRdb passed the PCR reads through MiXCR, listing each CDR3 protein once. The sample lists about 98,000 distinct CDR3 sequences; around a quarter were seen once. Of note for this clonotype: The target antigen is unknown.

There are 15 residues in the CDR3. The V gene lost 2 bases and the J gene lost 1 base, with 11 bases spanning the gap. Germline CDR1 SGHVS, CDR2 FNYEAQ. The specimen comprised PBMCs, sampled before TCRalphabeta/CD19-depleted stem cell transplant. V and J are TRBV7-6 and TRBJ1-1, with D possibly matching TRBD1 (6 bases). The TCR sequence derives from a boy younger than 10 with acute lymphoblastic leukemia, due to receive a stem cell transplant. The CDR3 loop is CASSLISGANTEAFF. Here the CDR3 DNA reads TGTGCCAGCAGCTTAATTTCGGGGGCGAACACTGAAGCTTTCTTT.